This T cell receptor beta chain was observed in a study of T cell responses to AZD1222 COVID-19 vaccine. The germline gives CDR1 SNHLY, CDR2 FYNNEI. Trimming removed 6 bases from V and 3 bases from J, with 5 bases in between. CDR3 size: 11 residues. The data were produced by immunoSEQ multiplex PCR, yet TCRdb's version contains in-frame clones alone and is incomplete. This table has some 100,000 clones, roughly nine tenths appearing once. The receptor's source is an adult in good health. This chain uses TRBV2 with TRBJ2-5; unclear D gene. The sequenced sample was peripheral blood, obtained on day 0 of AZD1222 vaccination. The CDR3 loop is CASRKEETQYF. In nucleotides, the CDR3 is TGTGCCAGCAGGAAGGAAGAGACCCAGTACTTC.